Listed below are T cell receptor beta chains from one sample, sequenced in a study of neurological immune-mediated disorders. TCRdb analysed the 5' RACE reads with MiXCR anew, one entry per CDR3 protein. The top ten clones hold around 7.6% of a sample with tens of thousands of distinct CDR3 sequences, roughly 12% of them seen once. Input material: PBMCs. The receptors shown here come from a man aged 55-75 years in good health. Both conserved end residues are trimmed from each CDR3. The order of the fields is CDR3 protein, V gene, J gene.

ASSQSAGVRPDEQF,TRBV4-3,TRBJ2-1
ASSLGLAGRNTGELF,TRBV12-3/TRBV12-4,TRBJ2-2
SAWAVSLNTEAF,TRBV20-1,TRBJ1-1
ASTYRGGEKLF,TRBV12-3/TRBV12-4,TRBJ1-4
ASYFDLAGGNNEQF,TRBV5-1,TRBJ2-1
ASRVRNTDTQY,TRBV28,TRBJ2-3
ASSAIGTADTQY,TRBV10-1,TRBJ2-3
ASSIRRAGFGGELF,TRBV7-2,TRBJ2-2
SASTGARGNEQF,TRBV20-1,TRBJ2-1
AAYGGTGNPTDTQY,TRBV10-3,TRBJ2-3
ASSFYICSARGPTTGNTEAF,TRBV11-3,TRBJ1-1
ASRHSTNREVPGANVLT,TRBV11-2,TRBJ2-6
ASSLEGEAYNEQF,TRBV5-1,TRBJ2-1
SATEGAAAAYEQY,TRBV20-1,TRBJ2-7
ASRRDRVPYEQY,TRBV12-3/TRBV12-4,TRBJ2-7
ASSSSNRGYEQY,TRBV7-9,TRBJ2-7
ASSLATGGFNSYEQY,TRBV12-3/TRBV12-4,TRBJ2-7
ASSRNQPQH,TRBV7-9,TRBJ1-5
SARDLGEQYFGPGTEAF,TRBV20-1,TRBJ1-1
ASSFLKASNQPQH,TRBV5-6,TRBJ1-5
ASSLRTGILF,TRBV5-6,TRBJ1-4
SATRQGGPSYKQY,TRBV20-1,TRBJ2-7
ASSQGDTISYEKY,TRBV3-1,TRBJ2-7
ASSLMTASSGANVLT,TRBV18,TRBJ2-6
ASSFVQGHWNTEAF,TRBV5-4,TRBJ1-1
ASSSTNRGWNTGELF,TRBV7-2,TRBJ2-2
ASNGPHRQGRPDTQY,TRBV10-1,TRBJ2-3
AISALTSGSREQF,TRBV10-3,TRBJ2-1
ASSSQQGADGYT,TRBV12-3/TRBV12-4,TRBJ1-2
ASVINGGYEQF,TRBV12-5,TRBJ2-1
ASSPTSGEQF,TRBV4-2,TRBJ2-1
ASSHLNEQF,TRBV11-2,TRBJ2-1
ASSPRGDRSYEQY,TRBV5-5,TRBJ2-7
ASSPDRVITDTQY,TRBV7-2,TRBJ2-3
AISEDSWGTEAF,TRBV10-3,TRBJ1-1
ASSARTGPVNEQY,TRBV9,TRBJ2-7
ASSQGPDSAKETQY,TRBV3-1,TRBJ2-5
ASSEGFGYEQY,TRBV6-1,TRBJ2-7
ASSLGQGIYEQY,TRBV7-9,TRBJ2-7
ASRGPGTAYEQY,TRBV7-2,TRBJ2-7
ASSYSYRYSETQY,TRBV6-5,TRBJ2-5
SARISGQLNSPLH,TRBV20-1,TRBJ1-6
ASSSGNEQF,TRBV12-3/TRBV12-4,TRBJ2-1
ASRRTGNSYEQY,TRBV28,TRBJ2-7
ASSLGKAF,TRBV6-1,TRBJ1-1
ASSETASLAKNIQY,TRBV2,TRBJ2-4
ASGWIDTQY,TRBV12-3/TRBV12-4,TRBJ2-3